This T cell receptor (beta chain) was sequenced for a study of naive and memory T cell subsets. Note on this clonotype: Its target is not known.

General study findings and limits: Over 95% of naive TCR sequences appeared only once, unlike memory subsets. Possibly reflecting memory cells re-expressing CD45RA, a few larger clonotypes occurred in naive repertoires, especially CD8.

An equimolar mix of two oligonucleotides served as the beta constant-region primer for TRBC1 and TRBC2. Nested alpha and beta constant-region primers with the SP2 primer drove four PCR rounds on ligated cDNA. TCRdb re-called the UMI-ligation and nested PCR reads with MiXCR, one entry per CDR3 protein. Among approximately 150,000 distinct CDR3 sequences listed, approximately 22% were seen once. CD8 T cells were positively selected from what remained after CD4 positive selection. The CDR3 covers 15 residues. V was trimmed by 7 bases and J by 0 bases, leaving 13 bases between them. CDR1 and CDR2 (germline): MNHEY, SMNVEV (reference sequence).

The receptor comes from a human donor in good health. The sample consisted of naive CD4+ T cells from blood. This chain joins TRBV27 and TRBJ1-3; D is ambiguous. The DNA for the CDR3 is TGTGCCAGCATTCCCGGGATCTTCTCTGGAAACACCATATATTTT. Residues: CASIPGIFSGNTIYF.